This paragraph reports one T cell receptor (beta chain). Its antigen is not identified. The table came from immunoSEQ multiplex PCR; TCRdb's copy has only in-frame clones and leaves some out. This table holds tens of thousands of clones, 85% to 90% found once. These data belong to a study of T cell clonotyping in hematopoietic cell transplantation. On the study more broadly: Recipients' pretransplant samples followed cytoreduction. Broader study findings: Recipient TCR diversity dropped after transplant; expanded clonotypes rose from day 30 to 180.

Germline V lookup: CDR1 GTSNPN, CDR2 SVGIG (reference sequence). Trimming took off 1 base at V and 4 bases at J, with 19 bases between the two ends. This CDR3 spans 16 amino acids. The time point: recipient sample about 28 days before transplant, after cytoreduction. Specimen: peripheral blood mononuclear cells, collected before stem cell transplant. The chain links TRBV30 to TRBJ1-1; maybe TRBD1 (6 bases). The clonotype originates from a man aged 60 to 75 with biphenotypic leukemia. Some clones in this sample may be carry-over from other donors' samples. The CDR3 bases are TGTGCCTGGAGTGAGACGACCACTACAGGGCTCACTGAAGCTTTCTTT. This sequence encodes CAWSETTTTGLTEAFF.